This T cell receptor (beta chain) was retrieved from a study of T cells in Graves' hyperthyroidism and ophthalmopathy. This clonotype came up many times. It was RNA transcripts that yielded the amplified TCR beta CDR3 regions. A set of HTBI primers served as the primers for a first-round RT-PCR of the TCR CDR3. TCRdb reanalysed the multiplex PCR reads using MiXCR and keeps one entry per CDR3 protein. The sample carries about 560,000 distinct CDR3 sequences, over 15% recorded once. This CDR3 region has 15 residues. With 5 bases clipped from V and 5 bases from J, the junction kept 6 bases outside the gene matches. Per the germline V gene, CDR1 is SGHAT and CDR2 is FQNNGV.

V gene TRBV11-2 combines with J gene TRBJ2-3; 11 positions agree with TRBD2. Source material: blood. The sequence came from a young woman with Graves' hyperthyroidism. As DNA, the CDR3 is TGTGCCAGCAGCGTAGCGGGAGGGCTGATAGATACGCAGTATTTT. Amino acids: CASSVAGGLIDTQYF.